Following are 21 T cell receptor beta chains from one sample sequenced in a study of T cell responses to AZD1222 COVID-19 vaccine. The method was immunoSEQ multiplex PCR; TCRdb's version includes in-frame clones alone and lacks a portion of them. The repertoire holds around 250,000 clones, with 85% to 95% as singletons. Source: peripheral blood, taken on day 0 of AZD1222 vaccination. The receptors were gathered from an adult in good health.

The chain links TRBV28 to TRBJ2-2; TRBD2 agrees at 11 bases. CDR1 is MDHEN and CDR2 is SYDVKM in the germline V gene. CDR3 size: 16 residues. V lost 5 bases, J lost 1 base, and 3 bases stayed unmatched. The CDR3 loop is CASSTTSGRNTGELFF. The CDR3 bases are TGTGCCAGCAGTACCACTAGCGGGAGGAACACCGGGGAGCTGTTTTTT.

V and J are TRBV20-1 and TRBJ1-2, with D possibly being TRBD1 (5 bases). V lost 3 bases and J 4 bases, leaving 21 bases between the germline ends. The CDR3 sequence is 16 residues long. From germline, CDR1 is DFQATT and CDR2 SNEGSKA (reference sequence). The CDR3 reads CSASAFKRGPSYGYTF. The CDR3 DNA is TGCAGTGCTAGTGCATTTAAGAGGGGCCCCTCCTATGGCTACACCTTC.

The chain has TRBV7-2 and TRBJ1-3, with 9 bases that match TRBD1. CDR1 and CDR2 from the germline V gene are SGHTA and FQGNSA. This CDR3 is built from 14 residues. V lost 5 bases and J lost 5; bases outside the gene matches: 4. DNA for the CDR3: TGTGCCAGCAGCCCGGACAGGGGAAGAAACACCATATATTTT. It is translated as CASSPDRGRNTIYF. Together with reference TRBV7-2 and TRBJ1-3, the CDR3 gives the full variable domain: GAGVSQSPSNKVTEKGKDVELRCDPISGHTALYWYRQSLGQGLEFLIYFQGNSAPDKSGLPSDRFSAERTGGSVSTLTIQRTQQEDSAVYLCASSPDRGRNTIYFGEGSWLTVV.

The J gene is TRBJ1-3, the V gene TRBV5-1; unclear D gene. Germline CDR1 SGHRS, CDR2 YFSETQ. The CDR3 is 14 amino acids. V was pared by 0 bases and J by 2 bases, with 6 bases between. CDR3 in DNA: TGCGCCAGCAGCTTGGACGGGGCTGGAAACACCATATATTTT. It is translated as CASSLDGAGNTIYF. Full variable domain (remainder filled in from reference TRBV5-1 and TRBJ1-3): KAGVTQTPRYLIKTRGQQVTLSCSPISGHRSVSWYQQTPGQGLQFLFEYFSETQRNKGNFPGRFSGRQFSNSRSEMNVSTLELGDSALYLCASSLDGAGNTIYFGEGSWLTVV.

The V call is TRBV29-1, the J call TRBJ1-4; the match to TRBD1 covers 7 bases. With V trimmed by 7 bases and J by 4 bases, 6 bases remained unmatched. The CDR3 has 13 amino acids. From germline, CDR1 is SQVTM and CDR2 ANQGSEA. CDR3 sequence reads: CSAAGQSNEKLFF. The CDR3 DNA follows: TGCAGCGCCGCGGGACAGAGTAATGAAAAACTGTTTTTT.

This CDR3 is CASRIQGFGNSPLHF. Written as DNA, the CDR3 is TGTGCCAGCAGGATCCAGGGGTTCGGCAATTCACCCCTCCACTTT. The rearrangement uses TRBV28 and TRBJ1-6, with D perhaps TRBD1 (6 bases). The CDR3 consists of 15 residues. Germline V gene data show CDR1 as MDHEN and CDR2 as SYDVKM. With 6 bases removed from V and 7 bases from J, the gap between germline ends came to 16 bases.

The chain links TRBV7-9 to TRBJ1-1, with D possibly matching TRBD1 (6 bases). V lost 1 base, J lost 4 bases, and 10 bases lay in between. Per germline, CDR1 SEHNR and CDR2 FQNEAQ (reference sequence). The CDR3 is 14 residues long. CDR3 bases: TGTGCCAGCAGCTTAGGCTCGGGGGCCACTGAAGCTTTCTTT. Residues: CASSLGSGATEAFF.

The chain is built from TRBV6-1 and TRBJ2-5; perhaps TRBD1 as D (6 bases). The CDR3 extends over 14 amino acids. Between the trimmed V and J ends, which lost 6 bases and 3 bases, there was a span of 14 bases. CDR1 is MNHNS, CDR2 SASEGT, per germline. CDR3 sequence: CASRPGQNKETQYF. The CDR3 DNA follows: TGTGCCAGCAGGCCGGGACAAAATAAAGAGACCCAGTACTTC.

This chain links TRBV28 with TRBJ2-7; tentatively, D is TRBD2 (6 bases). This CDR3 has 13 residues. V lost 6 bases and J lost 4, with 13 bases in between. The germline CDR1 and CDR2 sequences are MDHEN and SYDVKM. CDR3 residues: CASSVSGRYEQYF. For the CDR3, the DNA is TGTGCCAGCAGCGTGTCTGGGAGGTACGAGCAGTACTTC.

This chain uses TRBV2 with TRBJ1-5; no clear D gene. The germline V gene has CDR1 SNHLY and CDR2 FYNNEI. CDR3 length: 16 residues. V lost 5 bases and J 4 bases, leaving 18 bases between the germline ends. CDR3 in DNA: TGTGCCAGCAGTTTACACTCAACACGAGTAAATCAGCCCCAGCATTTT. Its protein product is CASSLHSTRVNQPQHF. Full variable domain (remainder filled in from reference TRBV2 and TRBJ1-5): EPEVTQTPSHQVTQMGQEVILRCVPISNHLYFYWYRQILGQKVEFLVSFYNNEISEKSEIFDDQFSVERPDGSNFTLKIRSTKLEDSAMYFCASSLHSTRVNQPQHFGDGTRLSIL.

Here the CDR3 DNA reads TGTGCCAGCAGTTTGTGGGGGGAACAAGGCTACACCTTC. It yields the protein CASSLWGEQGYTF. The V gene is TRBV27, the J gene TRBJ1-2; TRBD1 might be the D (5 bases). Looked up from germline, CDR1 is MNHEY and CDR2 is SMNVEV (reference sequence). This CDR3 has 13 amino acids. V was shortened by 3 bases and J by 8 bases, with 13 bases between the two germline ends.

For the CDR3, the DNA is TGTGCCAGCAGCTTAGACAGGGGGCGGATTTTTAGAGACTCTGACACCTTC. Residues: CASSLDRGRIFRDSDTF. The rearrangement joins TRBV7-9 to TRBJ1-2; 9 bases line up with TRBD1. J was trimmed by 12 bases and V by 1 base; bases with no gene match: 18. The CDR3 totals 17 residues. Germline loops: CDR1 SEHNR, CDR2 FQNEAQ (reference sequence).

The chain has TRBV9 and TRBJ1-4; TRBD1 matches 11 bases. This CDR3 region has 14 residues. Germline V lookup: CDR1 SGDLS, CDR2 YYNGEE. V trimming: 4 bases; J trimming: 7 bases; junction bases outside the gene matches: 3. CDR3 residues: CASSPGQGAEKLFF. The CDR3 nucleotides are TGTGCCAGCAGCCCAGGACAGGGGGCTGAAAAACTGTTTTTT.

The chain recombines TRBV18 with TRBJ1-2; a possible D gene is TRBD1 (6 bases). The V and J ends lost 5 bases and 5 bases respectively, with 12 bases between them. This CDR3 is built from 13 residues. CDR1 KGHSH and CDR2 LQKENI come from the germline V gene. CDR3 coding DNA: TGTGCCAGCTCAGCATTACAGGGATATGGCTACACCTTC. Translation gives CASSALQGYGYTF.

The rearrangement links TRBV9 to TRBJ2-2, with TRBD1 matching over 9 bases. Germline values: CDR1 SGDLS, CDR2 YYNGEE. With 4 bases clipped from V and 7 bases from J, the junction kept 11 bases outside the gene matches. The CDR3 loop spans 16 amino acids. The CDR3 sequence: CASSSWTGDRGGELFF. In DNA, the CDR3 is TGTGCCAGCAGCTCTTGGACAGGGGATCGTGGCGGGGAGCTGTTTTTT.

The chain carries TRBV6-5 and TRBJ2-7; 11 bases agree with TRBD1. The CDR3 is 14 amino acids. With V trimmed by 6 bases and J by 2 bases, 3 bases remained unmatched. Looked up from germline, CDR1 is MNHEY and CDR2 is SVGAGI. CDR3 amino acids: CASRGTGGTYEQYF. CDR3 coding DNA: TGTGCCAGCAGGGGGACAGGGGGTACCTACGAGCAGTACTTC.

The chain joins TRBV29-1 to TRBJ2-1; D is tentatively TRBD1 or TRBD2 (5 bases each). This CDR3 has 11 amino acids. From germline, CDR1 is SQVTM and CDR2 ANQGSEA. Trimming left V 8 bases short and J 7 bases short, with 12 bases between. CDR3 amino acids: CSPGWGNEQFF. The CDR3 DNA sequence: TGCAGCCCTGGATGGGGGAATGAGCAGTTCTTC.

The chain couples TRBV28 to TRBJ2-7; D remains unclear. The germline gives CDR1 MDHEN, CDR2 SYDVKM. The V end was cut by 4 bases, the J end by 2 bases, with 6 bases between. CDR3 length equals 12 residues. In nucleotides, the CDR3 is TGTGCCAGCAGTTGGGCCCCCTACGAGCAGTACTTC. It yields the protein CASSWAPYEQYF.

The chain joins TRBV7-9 to TRBJ2-4; unclear D gene. This CDR3 has 16 residues. The V end lost 3 bases, the J end lost 0 bases, and 12 bases lay between the germline ends. From germline, CDR1 is SEHNR and CDR2 FQNEAQ (reference sequence). The CDR3 coding sequence is TGTGCCAGCAGCTTGGGCAGGCGATTAGCCAAAAACATTCAGTACTTC. Residues: CASSLGRRLAKNIQYF.

The J gene is TRBJ1-3, the V gene TRBV28, with D uncertain. Trimming shortened V by 6 bases and J by 0 bases, and 6 bases separated the two germline ends. The germline V gene has CDR1 MDHEN and CDR2 SYDVKM. The CDR3 sequence is 13 residues long. In DNA, the CDR3 is TGTGCCAGCAGGGCCTCCTCTGGAAACACCATATATTTT. It yields the protein CASRASSGNTIYF. Full variable domain (missing parts from reference TRBV28 and TRBJ1-3): DVKVTQSSRYLVKRTGEKVFLECVQDMDHENMFWYRQDPGLGLRLIYFSYDVKMKEKGDIPEGYSVSREKKERFSLILESASTNQTSMYLCASRASSGNTIYFGEGSWLTVV.

This clone has a single count. This chain uses TRBV11-2 with TRBJ2-7; TRBD2 is a possible D gene (5 bases). Trimming took 0 bases from V and 6 from J, leaving 9 bases between them. The CDR3 has 13 residues. Germline loops: CDR1 SGHAT, CDR2 FQNNGV. The CDR3 DNA reads TGTGCCAGCAGCTTAGACCCCGAGGGCGAGCAGTACTTC. Encoded protein: CASSLDPEGEQYF. Based on the CDR3 plus reference TRBV11-2 and TRBJ2-7, the full variable domain is EAGVAQSPRYKIIEKRQSVAFWCNPISGHATLYWYQQILGQGPKLLIQFQNNGVVDDSQLPKDRFSAERLKGVDSTLKIQPAKLEDSAVYLCASSLDPEGEQYFGPGTRLTVT.